The clone carrying this T cell receptor beta chain was seen many times. Its target is unknown. Germline V gene lookup returns CDR1 DFQATT and CDR2 SNEGSKA (reference sequence). CDR3 length: 15 residues. The ends were cut back, 0 bases at V and 4 bases at J, with 16 bases in the middle. The data were obtained in a study of post-analysis software for immune sequencing data. Study as a whole: Several disease courses (relapsing-remitting, secondary progressive and progressive-relapsing) of multiple sclerosis were included. Notes on the study in general: Five TRBV segments occurring more often in patients than controls included TRBV5-6, TRBV5-1 and TRBV20-1.

Prepared TCR beta cDNA libraries contained unique molecular identifiers. Around 500,000 cDNA molecules were recovered from an input of about 0.95 to 11 million T cells. TCRdb fed the PCR reads into MiXCR, producing one record per CDR3 protein. The profile shows roughly 150,000 distinct CDR3 sequences, roughly 40% of them singletons. This specimen consisted of blood, obtained after autologous hematopoietic stem cell transplantation. This clonotype was obtained from a girl under 18 with multiple sclerosis. The genes are TRBV20-1 and TRBJ2-7, with D possibly called TRBD1 or TRBD2 (7 bases each). The CDR3 DNA reads as TGCAGTGCTAGAGATACAGGGGCGGGAGCGTACGAGCAGTACTTC. Its protein product is CSARDTGAGAYEQYF.